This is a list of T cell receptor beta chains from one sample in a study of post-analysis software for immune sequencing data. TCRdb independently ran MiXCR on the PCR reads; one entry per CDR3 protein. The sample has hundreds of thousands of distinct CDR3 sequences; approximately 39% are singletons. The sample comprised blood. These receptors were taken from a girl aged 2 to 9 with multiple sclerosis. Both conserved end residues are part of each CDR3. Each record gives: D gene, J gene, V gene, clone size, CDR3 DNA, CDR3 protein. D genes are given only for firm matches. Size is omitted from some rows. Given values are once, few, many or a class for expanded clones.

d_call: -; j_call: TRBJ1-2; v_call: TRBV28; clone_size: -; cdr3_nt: TGTGCCAGCAGTTTGGAGATGAACTATGGCTACACCTTC; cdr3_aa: CASSLEMNYGYTF
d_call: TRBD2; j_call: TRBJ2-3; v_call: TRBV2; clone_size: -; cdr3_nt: TGTGCCAGCATCTCCGGGACTAGCGGCTATACAGATACGCAGTATTTT; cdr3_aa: CASISGTSGYTDTQYF
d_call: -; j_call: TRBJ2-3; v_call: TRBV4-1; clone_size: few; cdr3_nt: TGCGCCAGCAGCCAAGATAACCGCTCGCAGTATTTT; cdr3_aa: CASSQDNRSQYF
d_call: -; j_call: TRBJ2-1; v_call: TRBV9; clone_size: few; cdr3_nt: TGTGCCAGCAGCACTGAGACGGTCTCCTACAATGAGCAGTTCTTC; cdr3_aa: CASSTETVSYNEQFF
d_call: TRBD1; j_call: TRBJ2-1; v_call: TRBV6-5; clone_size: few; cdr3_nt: TGTGCCAGCAGTTACTCGACAGGGAGACACCATGAGCAGTTCTTC; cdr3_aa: CASSYSTGRHHEQFF
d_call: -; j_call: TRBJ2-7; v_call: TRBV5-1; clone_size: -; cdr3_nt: TGCGCCAGCAGCCGCCAAGGCCAGGGCGGCTACGAGCAGTACTTC; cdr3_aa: CASSRQGQGGYEQYF
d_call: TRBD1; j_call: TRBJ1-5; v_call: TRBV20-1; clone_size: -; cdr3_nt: TGCAGTGCTAGAGTTCGGGACAGGGGCAATCAGCCCCAGCATTTT; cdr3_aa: CSARVRDRGNQPQHF
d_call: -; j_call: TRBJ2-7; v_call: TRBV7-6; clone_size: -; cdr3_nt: TGTGCCAGCAGCTTGGACAGCGGGCGTTGGGAGCAGTACTTC; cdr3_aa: CASSLDSGRWEQYF
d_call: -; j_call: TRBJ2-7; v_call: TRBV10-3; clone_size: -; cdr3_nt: TGTGCCATCAGTGAGTCGTGGGGTACGTCCTACAATGAGCAGTACTTC; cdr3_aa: CAISESWGTSYNEQYF
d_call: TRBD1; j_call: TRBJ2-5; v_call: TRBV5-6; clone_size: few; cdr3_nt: TGTGCCAGCGGACCCGGGGACAGGCGCCAAGAGACCCAGTACTTC; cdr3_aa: CASGPGDRRQETQYF
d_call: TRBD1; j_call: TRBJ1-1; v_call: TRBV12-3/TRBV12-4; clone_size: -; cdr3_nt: TGTGCCAGCAGGCGGGGACAGCCGAACACTGAAGCTTTCTTT; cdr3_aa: CASRRGQPNTEAFF
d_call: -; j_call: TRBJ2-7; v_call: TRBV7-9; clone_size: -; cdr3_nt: TGTGCCAGCAGCTCAGCCGAGGCAGGCACCTACGAGCAGTACTTC; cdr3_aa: CASSSAEAGTYEQYF
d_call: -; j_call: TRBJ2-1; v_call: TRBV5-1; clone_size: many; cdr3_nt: TGCGCCAGCAGCCCGGAGACGAGCCAAAATTCGAATGAGCAGTTCTTC; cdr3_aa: CASSPETSQNSNEQFF
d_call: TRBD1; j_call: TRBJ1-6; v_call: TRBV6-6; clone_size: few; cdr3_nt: TGTGCCAGCAGTTACCTGGACAGGGAACTTTCACCCCTCCACTTT; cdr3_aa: CASSYLDRELSPLHF
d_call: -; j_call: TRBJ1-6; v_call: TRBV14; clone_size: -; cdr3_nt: TGTGCCGGCAGCCAGGCATTTTATAATTCACCCCTCCACTTT; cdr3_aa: CAGSQAFYNSPLHF
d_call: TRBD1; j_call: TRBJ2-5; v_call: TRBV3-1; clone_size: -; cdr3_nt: TGTGCCAGCAGCCAACAGATTAACAGGGGAGAGACCCAGTACTTC; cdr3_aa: CASSQQINRGETQYF
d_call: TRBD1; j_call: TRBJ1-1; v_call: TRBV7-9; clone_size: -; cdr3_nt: TGTGCCAGCAGCCCTAGGACAGGGAGGTCGACTGAAGCTTTCTTT; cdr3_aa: CASSPRTGRSTEAFF
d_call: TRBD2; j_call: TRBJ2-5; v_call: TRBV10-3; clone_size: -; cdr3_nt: TGTGCCATCAGTGCGTCGGGACTAGCGGGGTCATCCCCCCAAGAGACCCAGTACTTC; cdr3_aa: CAISASGLAGSSPQETQYF
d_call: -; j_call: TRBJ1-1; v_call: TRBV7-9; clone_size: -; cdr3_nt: TGTGCCAGCACCCAACCCGGATGGGACACTGAAGCTTTCTTT; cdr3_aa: CASTQPGWDTEAFF
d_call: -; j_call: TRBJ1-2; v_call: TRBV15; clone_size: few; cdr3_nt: TGTGCCACCAGCAGAGCCGATACAACTAACTATGGCTACACCTTC; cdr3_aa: CATSRADTTNYGYTF
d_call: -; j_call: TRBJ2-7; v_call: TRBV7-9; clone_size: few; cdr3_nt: TGTGCCAGCAGATCCCTTTCGGGCAGGGGTCCCTACGAGCAGTACTTC; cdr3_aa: CASRSLSGRGPYEQYF
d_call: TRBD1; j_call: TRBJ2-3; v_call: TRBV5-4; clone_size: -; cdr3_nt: TGTGCCAGCAGCTTGGAAGAGGGGGCCCTTTTCACAGATGCGCAGTATTTT; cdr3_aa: CASSLEEGALFTDAQYF
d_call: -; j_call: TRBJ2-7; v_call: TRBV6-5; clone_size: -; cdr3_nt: TGTGCCAGCAGTTTCGTCCCGGGTGGTAACGAGCAGTACTTC; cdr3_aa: CASSFVPGGNEQYF
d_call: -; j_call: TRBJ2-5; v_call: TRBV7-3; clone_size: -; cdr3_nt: TGTGCCAGCAGCTTAAGAGGGACCACTCTCGAGACCCAGTACTTC; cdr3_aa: CASSLRGTTLETQYF
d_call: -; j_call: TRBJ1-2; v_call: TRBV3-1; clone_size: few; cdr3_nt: TGTGCCAGCAGCCAAAGCATCCGTCTGGACTATGGCTACACCTTC; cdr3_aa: CASSQSIRLDYGYTF
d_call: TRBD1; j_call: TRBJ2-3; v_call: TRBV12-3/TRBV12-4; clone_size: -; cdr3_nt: TGTGCCAGCACTTATCGGGACAGGGGGACAGATACGCAGTATTTT; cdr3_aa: CASTYRDRGTDTQYF
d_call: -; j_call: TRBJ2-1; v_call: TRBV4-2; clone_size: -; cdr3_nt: TGTGCCAGCAGGGCGGGACAGCCAACAAGGACCAACTACAATGAGCAGTTCTTC; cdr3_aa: CASRAGQPTRTNYNEQFF
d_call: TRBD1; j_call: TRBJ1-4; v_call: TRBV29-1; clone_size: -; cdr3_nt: TGCAGCGCCGCCGCCTATCAGGGGGTTAATGAAAAACTGTTTTTT; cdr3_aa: CSAAAYQGVNEKLFF
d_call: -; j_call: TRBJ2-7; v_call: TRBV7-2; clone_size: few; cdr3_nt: TGTGCCAGCAGCTTATCCCGCGCAGGGCGATCCTACGAGCAGTACTTC; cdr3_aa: CASSLSRAGRSYEQYF
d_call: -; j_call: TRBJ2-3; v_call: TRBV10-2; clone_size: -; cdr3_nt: TGCGCCAGCAGTGACTCCGACGGGCCGCAGTATTTT; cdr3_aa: CASSDSDGPQYF
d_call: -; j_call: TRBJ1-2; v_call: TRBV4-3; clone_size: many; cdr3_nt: TGCGCCAGCAGCCAAGGAGGACAGAGTAACTATGGCTACACCTTC; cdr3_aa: CASSQGGQSNYGYTF
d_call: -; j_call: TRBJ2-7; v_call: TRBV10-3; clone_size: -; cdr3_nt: TGTGCCATCAGTGATAGGGGGTCGGGCGAGCAGTACTTC; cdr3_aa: CAISDRGSGEQYF
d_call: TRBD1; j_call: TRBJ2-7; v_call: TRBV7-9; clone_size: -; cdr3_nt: TGTGCCAGCAGCTCGGGACAGGGGAACTCCTACGAGCAGTACTTC; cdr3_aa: CASSSGQGNSYEQYF
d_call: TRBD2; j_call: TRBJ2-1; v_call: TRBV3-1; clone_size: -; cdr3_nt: TGTGCCAGCAGCCCCCAAGCGGGGAGACGTTACAATGAGCAGTTCTTC; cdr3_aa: CASSPQAGRRYNEQFF
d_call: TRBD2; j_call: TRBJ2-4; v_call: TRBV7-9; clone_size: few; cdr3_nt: TGTGCCAGCAGCCAAAGAGCGGGGCTAGCCAAAAACATTCAGTACTTC; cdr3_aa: CASSQRAGLAKNIQYF
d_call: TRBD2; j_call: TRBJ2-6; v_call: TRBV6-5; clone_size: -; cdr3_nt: TGTGCCAGCAGGTGGGACTACTCTGGGGCCAACGTCCTGACTTTC; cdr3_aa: CASRWDYSGANVLTF
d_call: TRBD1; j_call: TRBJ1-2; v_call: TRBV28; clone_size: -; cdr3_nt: TGTGCCAGCCCCCGGACAGGGGGCAGAAACTATGGCTACACCTTC; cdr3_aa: CASPRTGGRNYGYTF
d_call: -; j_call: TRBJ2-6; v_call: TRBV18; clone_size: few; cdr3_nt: TGTGCCAGCTCACTAGCGGCCCCCTCTGGGGCCAACGTCCTGACTTTC; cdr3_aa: CASSLAAPSGANVLTF
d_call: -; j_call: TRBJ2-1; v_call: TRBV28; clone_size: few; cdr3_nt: TGTGCCAGCAGTCCCTTTACCCCTAGGAATGAGCAGTTCTTC; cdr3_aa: CASSPFTPRNEQFF
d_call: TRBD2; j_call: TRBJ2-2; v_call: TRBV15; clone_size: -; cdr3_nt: TGTGCCACCAGCAGACAACGGACTAGCGGGGGCCTTAGGACCGGGGAGCTGTTTTTT; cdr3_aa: CATSRQRTSGGLRTGELFF
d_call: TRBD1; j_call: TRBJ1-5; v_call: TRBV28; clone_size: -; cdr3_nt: TGTGCCAGCAGTTCTCTCGGGACAGCCAATCAGCCCCAGCATTTT; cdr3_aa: CASSSLGTANQPQHF
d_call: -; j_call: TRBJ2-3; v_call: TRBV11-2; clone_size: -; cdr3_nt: TGTACCAGCAGCCCGAGCCTCCCACAGGGTGGCACAGATACGCAGTATTTT; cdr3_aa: CTSSPSLPQGGTDTQYF
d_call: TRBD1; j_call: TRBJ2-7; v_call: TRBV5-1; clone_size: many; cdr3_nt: TGCGCCAGCAGCTTAGGACAGGTACCCTACGAGCAGTACTTC; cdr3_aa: CASSLGQVPYEQYF
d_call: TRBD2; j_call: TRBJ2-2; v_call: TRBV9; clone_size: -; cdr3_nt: TGTGCCAGCAGCTCAGAAAATAGCGGGAGGGCCACCAGGGAGCTGTTTTTT; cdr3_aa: CASSSENSGRATRELFF
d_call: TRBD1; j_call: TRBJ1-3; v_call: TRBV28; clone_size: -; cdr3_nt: TGTGCCAGCAGTCTGGGACAGGGGGCCGTTGGAAACACCATATATTTT; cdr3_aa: CASSLGQGAVGNTIYF
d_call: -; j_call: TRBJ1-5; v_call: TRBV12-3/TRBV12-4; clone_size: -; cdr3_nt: TGTGCCAGCAGTTTAATCAGGGGCAATCAGCCCCAGCATTTT; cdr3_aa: CASSLIRGNQPQHF
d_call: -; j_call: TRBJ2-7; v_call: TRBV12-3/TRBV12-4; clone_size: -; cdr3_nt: TGTGCCAGCAGCCGCCTCCTTGGGGGAAGCTCCTACGAGCAGTACTTC; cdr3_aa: CASSRLLGGSSYEQYF
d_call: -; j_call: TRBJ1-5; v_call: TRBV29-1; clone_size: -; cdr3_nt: TGCAGCGTGGAAGTAGGGGGCAATCAGCCCCAGCATTTT; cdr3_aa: CSVEVGGNQPQHF
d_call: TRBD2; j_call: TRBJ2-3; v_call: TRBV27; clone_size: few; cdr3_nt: TGTGCCAGCAGGAGAGCTAGCGGGAGGATGAGCACAGATACGCAGTATTTT; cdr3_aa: CASRRASGRMSTDTQYF
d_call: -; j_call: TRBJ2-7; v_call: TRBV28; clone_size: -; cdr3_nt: TGTGCCAGCAGCCCTCCTTTCTACGAGCAGTACTTC; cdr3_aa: CASSPPFYEQYF
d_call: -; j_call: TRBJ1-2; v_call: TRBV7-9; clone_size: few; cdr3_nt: TGTGCCAGCAGCTTTCCTCTAGGACAGAACTATGGCTACACCTTC; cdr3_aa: CASSFPLGQNYGYTF
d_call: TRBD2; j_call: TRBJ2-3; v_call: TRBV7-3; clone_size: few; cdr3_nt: TGTGCCAGCAGCCGCTGGGCGGGAGGGGCAGATACGCAGTATTTT; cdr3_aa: CASSRWAGGADTQYF
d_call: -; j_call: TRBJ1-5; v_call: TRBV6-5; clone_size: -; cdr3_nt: TGTGCCAGCAGTACCTTTGGACGGGATAGCAATCAGCCCCAGCATTTT; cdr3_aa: CASSTFGRDSNQPQHF
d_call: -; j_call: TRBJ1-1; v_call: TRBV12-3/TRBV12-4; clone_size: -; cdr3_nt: TGTGCCAGCAGTCCCAAGGCGTGGGGCACTGAAGCTTTCTTT; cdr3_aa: CASSPKAWGTEAFF
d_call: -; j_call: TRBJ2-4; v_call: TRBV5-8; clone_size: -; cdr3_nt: TGTGCCAGCAGGTTGACAGCGGCCAAAAACATTCAGTACTTC; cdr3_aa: CASRLTAAKNIQYF
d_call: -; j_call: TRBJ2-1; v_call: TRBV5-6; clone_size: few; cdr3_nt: TGTGCCAGCAGCTTGGAATCTGAGCAGTTCTTC; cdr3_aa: CASSLESEQFF
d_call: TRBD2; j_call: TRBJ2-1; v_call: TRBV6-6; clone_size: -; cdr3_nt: TGTGCCAGCAGTTACCGCCAGCGGGGCCCCTACAATGAGCAGTTCTTC; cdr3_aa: CASSYRQRGPYNEQFF